Here is one T cell receptor beta chain with its context. The data are from a study of blood T cell repertoires in COVID-19. Study in general: Acute-phase and convalescent COVID-19 samples originated in the United States, Italy and Spain. T cells, B-cell-depleted T cells, or PBMCs provided the cDNA or gDNA that served as material.

Authors' data handling: From reference gene primer amplification, estimates of nucleated cell counts were derived. Assay used: immunoSEQ multiplex PCR; TCRdb lists only in-frame clones, some missing. V and J calls and clone size are as listed in that table; D and trimming were resolved from the DNA. This sample has about 180,000 clones, with 70% to 90% found just once. CDR1 and CDR2 from the germline V gene are SGHTA and FQGNSA. The CDR3 is made up of 15 amino acids. V lost 3 bases, J lost 2 bases, and 3 bases stayed unmatched. This chain uses TRBV7-2 with TRBJ2-1; 8 bases map to TRBD2. The source material was peripheral blood. The sequence was obtained from a man aged 18 to 30 who had recovered from COVID-19. The CDR3 DNA sequence: TGTGCCAGCAGCTTCGGGGGGGTCCCCTACAATGAGCAGTTCTTC. Translating gives CASSFGGVPYNEQFF.